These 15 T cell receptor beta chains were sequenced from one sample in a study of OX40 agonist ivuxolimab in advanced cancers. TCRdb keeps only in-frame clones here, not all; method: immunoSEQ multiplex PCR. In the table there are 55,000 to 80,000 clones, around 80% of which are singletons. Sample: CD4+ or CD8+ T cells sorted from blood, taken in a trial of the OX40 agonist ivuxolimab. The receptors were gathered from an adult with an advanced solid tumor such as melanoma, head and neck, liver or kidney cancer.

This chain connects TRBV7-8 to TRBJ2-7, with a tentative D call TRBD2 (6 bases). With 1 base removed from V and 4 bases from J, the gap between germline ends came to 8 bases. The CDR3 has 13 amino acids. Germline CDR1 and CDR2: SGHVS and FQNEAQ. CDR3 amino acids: CASSLVEGYEQYF. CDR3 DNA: TGTGCCAGCAGCTTAGTGGAGGGATACGAGCAGTACTTC.

The DNA for the CDR3 is TGTGCCAGCAGTGATAAGCGGGGGGGCCTTCTGGAGACCCAGTACTTC. It encodes CASSDKRGGLLETQYF. The chain employs TRBV6-1 and TRBJ2-5; 10 bases align to TRBD2. Germline-derived CDR1 and CDR2 are MNHNS and SASEGT. The V segment lost 3 bases and the J segment 5 bases; nucleotides outside the gene matches: 9. The CDR3 is made up of 16 amino acids.

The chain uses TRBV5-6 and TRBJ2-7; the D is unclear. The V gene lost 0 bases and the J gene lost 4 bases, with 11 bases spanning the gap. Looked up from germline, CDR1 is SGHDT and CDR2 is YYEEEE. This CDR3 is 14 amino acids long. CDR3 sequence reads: CASSLGWGDYEQYF. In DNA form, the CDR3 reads TGTGCCAGCAGCTTGGGGTGGGGTGATTACGAGCAGTACTTC. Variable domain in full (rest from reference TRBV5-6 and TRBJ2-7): DAGVTQSPTHLIKTRGQQVTLRCSPKSGHDTVSWYQQALGQGPQFIFQYYEEEERQRGNFPDRFSGHQFPNYSSELNVNALLLGDSALYLCASSLGWGDYEQYFGPGTRLTVT.

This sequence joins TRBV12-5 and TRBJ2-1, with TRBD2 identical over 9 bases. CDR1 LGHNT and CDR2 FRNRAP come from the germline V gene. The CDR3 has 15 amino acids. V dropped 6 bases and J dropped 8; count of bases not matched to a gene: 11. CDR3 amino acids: CASGVKGLAFYEQFF. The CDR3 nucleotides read TGTGCTAGTGGGGTAAAGGGACTAGCCTTTTATGAGCAGTTCTTC.

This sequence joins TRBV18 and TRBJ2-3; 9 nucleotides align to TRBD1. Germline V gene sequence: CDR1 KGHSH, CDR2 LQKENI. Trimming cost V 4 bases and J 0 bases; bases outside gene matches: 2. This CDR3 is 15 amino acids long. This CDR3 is CASSQDRGSTDTQYF. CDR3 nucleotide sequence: TGTGCCAGCTCACAGGACAGGGGAAGCACAGATACGCAGTATTTT.

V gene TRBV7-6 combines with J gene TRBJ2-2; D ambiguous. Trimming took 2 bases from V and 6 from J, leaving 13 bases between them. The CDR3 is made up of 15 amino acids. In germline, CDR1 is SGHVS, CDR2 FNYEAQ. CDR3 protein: CASSLKGFAAGELFF. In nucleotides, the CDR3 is TGTGCCAGCAGCTTAAAGGGTTTCGCGGCCGGGGAGCTGTTTTTT.

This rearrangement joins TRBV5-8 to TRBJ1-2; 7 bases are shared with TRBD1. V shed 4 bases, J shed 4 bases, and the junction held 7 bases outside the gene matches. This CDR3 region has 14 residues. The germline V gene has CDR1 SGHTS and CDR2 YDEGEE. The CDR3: CASSHGTAIYGYTF. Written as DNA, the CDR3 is TGTGCCAGCAGCCACGGGACAGCTATCTATGGCTACACCTTC.

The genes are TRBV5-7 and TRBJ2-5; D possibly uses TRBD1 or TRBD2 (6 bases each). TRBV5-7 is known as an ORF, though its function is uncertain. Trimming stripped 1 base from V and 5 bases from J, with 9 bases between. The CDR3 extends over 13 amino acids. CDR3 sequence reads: CASSLIGGETQYF. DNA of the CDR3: TGTGCCAGCAGCTTGATAGGGGGGGAGACCCAGTACTTC.

CDR3 nucleotides: TGTGCCAGCAGCTTGTGGGGTGAAAAACTGTTTTTT. As protein: CASSLWGEKLFF. This chain joins TRBV5-6 and TRBJ1-4; D gene unclear. Trimming took 1 base from V and 7 from J, leaving 5 bases between them. This CDR3 is 12 amino acids long. Germline V CDR1 and CDR2: SGHDT, YYEEEE.

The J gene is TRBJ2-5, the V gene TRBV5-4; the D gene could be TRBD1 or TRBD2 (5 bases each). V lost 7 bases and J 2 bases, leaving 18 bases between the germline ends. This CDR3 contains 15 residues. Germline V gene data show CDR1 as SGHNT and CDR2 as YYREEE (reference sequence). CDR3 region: CASGDGAGRQETQYF. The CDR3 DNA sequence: TGTGCCAGCGGAGACGGGGCAGGGAGACAAGAGACCCAGTACTTC.

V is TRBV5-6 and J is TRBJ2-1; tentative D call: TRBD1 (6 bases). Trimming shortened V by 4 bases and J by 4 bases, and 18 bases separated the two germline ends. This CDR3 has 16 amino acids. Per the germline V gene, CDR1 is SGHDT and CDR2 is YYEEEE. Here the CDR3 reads CASSLDQGKRYNEQFF. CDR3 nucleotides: TGTGCCAGCAGCCTTGATCAGGGGAAGCGGTACAATGAGCAGTTCTTC.

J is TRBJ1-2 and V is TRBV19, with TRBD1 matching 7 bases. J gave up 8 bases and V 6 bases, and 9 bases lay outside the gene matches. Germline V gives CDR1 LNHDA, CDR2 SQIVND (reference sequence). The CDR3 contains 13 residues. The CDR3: CASSDQGEGGYTF. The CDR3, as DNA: TGTGCCAGTAGCGACCAGGGGGAGGGCGGCTACACCTTC.

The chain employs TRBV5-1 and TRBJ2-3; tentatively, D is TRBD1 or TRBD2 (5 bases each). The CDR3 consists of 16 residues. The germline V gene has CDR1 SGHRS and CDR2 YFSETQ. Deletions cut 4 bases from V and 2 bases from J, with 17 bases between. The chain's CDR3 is CASSTPPGRFTDTQYF. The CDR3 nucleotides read TGCGCCAGCAGCACACCCCCGGGACGGTTCACAGATACGCAGTATTTT.

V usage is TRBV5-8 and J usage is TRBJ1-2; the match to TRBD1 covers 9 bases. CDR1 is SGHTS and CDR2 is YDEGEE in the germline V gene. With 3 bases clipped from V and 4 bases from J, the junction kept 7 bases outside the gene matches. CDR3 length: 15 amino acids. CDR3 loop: CASSWGDRDVYGYTF. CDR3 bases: TGTGCCAGCAGCTGGGGGGACAGGGATGTCTATGGCTACACCTTC.

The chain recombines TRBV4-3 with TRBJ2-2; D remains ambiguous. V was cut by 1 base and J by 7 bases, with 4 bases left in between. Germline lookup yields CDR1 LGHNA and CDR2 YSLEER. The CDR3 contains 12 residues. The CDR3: CASSQGGGELFF. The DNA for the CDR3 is TGCGCCAGCAGCCAAGGGGGCGGGGAGCTGTTTTTT.